A selection of T cell receptor beta chains follows, all from one sample in a study of graft-versus-host responses after intestinal transplantation. Which antigens these TCRs recognize remains unknown. Only in-frame clones appear in the TCRdb table, and some are missing; sequencing was by immunoSEQ multiplex PCR. In the table there are 65,000 to 85,000 clones, around 86% of which are singletons. Sequences were derived from unstimulated CD8+ T cells sorted from spleen or lymph node cells, sampled before transplant. These receptors were taken from a human donor who was the organ donor for an intestinal transplant. Each CDR3 is given with its conserved first and last residue. Fields, in order: V gene, clone size, J gene, D gene, CDR3 protein, CDR3 DNA. The D gene is left open where the match is weak. Only part of the rows carry a size: once, few, many, or a class if the clone is expanded.

V: TRBV27
size: once
J: TRBJ2-5
D: -
CDR3: CASRRTFEETQYF
DNA: TGTGCCAGCAGGAGGACTTTTGAAGAGACCCAGTACTTC

V: TRBV4-1
size: -
J: TRBJ1-2
D: -
CDR3: CASSQAIRQSYGYTF
DNA: TGCGCCAGCAGCCAAGCTATTAGACAGTCCTATGGCTACACCTTC

V: TRBV13
size: few
J: TRBJ2-7
D: -
CDR3: CASSLGTAYEQYF
DNA: TGTGCCAGCAGCTTAGGGACGGCATACGAGCAGTACTTC

V: TRBV5-1
size: -
J: TRBJ2-3
D: TRBD1
CDR3: CASSFRDREADTQYF
DNA: TGCGCCAGCAGCTTCCGGGACAGGGAAGCAGATACGCAGTATTTT

V: TRBV9
size: -
J: TRBJ2-2
D: TRBD2
CDR3: CASLSGGTGELFF
DNA: TGTGCCAGCCTTAGCGGGGGGACCGGGGAGCTGTTTTTT

V: TRBV7-2
size: -
J: TRBJ2-2
D: -
CDR3: CASSLVVLNTGELFF
DNA: TGTGCCAGCAGCTTAGTGGTCCTAAACACCGGGGAGCTGTTTTTT

V: TRBV11-2
size: -
J: TRBJ2-7
D: -
CDR3: CASSLSGLLAVPNF
DNA: TGTGCCAGCAGCTTATCGGGCCTTCTTGCTGTCCCGAATTTC

V: TRBV27
size: -
J: TRBJ1-4
D: -
CDR3: CASSHAFSTNEKLFF
DNA: TGTGCCAGCAGCCACGCTTTCTCAACTAATGAAAAACTGTTTTTT

V: TRBV2
size: -
J: TRBJ1-4
D: -
CDR3: CASSEAVEILQEKLFF
DNA: TGTGCCAGCAGTGAAGCGGTCGAGATACTACAGGAAAAACTGTTTTTT

V: TRBV5-1
size: -
J: TRBJ2-2
D: -
CDR3: CASSLTLRTWTELFF
DNA: TGCGCCAGCAGCTTGACCCTCCGGACGTGGACGGAGCTGTTTTTT

V: TRBV9
size: -
J: TRBJ1-3
D: -
CDR3: CASSVGGSAGNTIYF
DNA: TGTGCCAGCAGCGTAGGGGGGTCGGCGGGAAACACCATATATTTT

V: TRBV11-2
size: once
J: TRBJ1-6
D: TRBD1
CDR3: CASSLDPGQGSPLHF
DNA: TGTGCCAGCAGCTTGGACCCGGGACAGGGATCTCCCCTCCACTTT

V: TRBV5-6
size: once
J: TRBJ2-5
D: TRBD2
CDR3: CASSLYLAGRETQYF
DNA: TGTGCCAGCAGCTTGTACCTAGCGGGTAGGGAGACCCAGTACTTC

V: TRBV4-2
size: -
J: TRBJ2-1
D: TRBD2
CDR3: CASRGLAGDRGNEQFF
DNA: TGTGCCAGCAGGGGACTAGCGGGGGACAGGGGCAATGAGCAGTTCTTC

V: TRBV7-9
size: -
J: TRBJ2-7
D: -
CDR3: CASSLLLAYEQYF
DNA: TGTGCCAGCAGCTTACTCCTAGCCTACGAGCAGTACTTC

V: TRBV6-5
size: -
J: TRBJ1-5
D: TRBD1
CDR3: CASRSGQASNQPQHF
DNA: TGTGCCAGCAGATCAGGACAGGCAAGCAATCAGCCCCAGCATTTT

V: TRBV4-2
size: -
J: TRBJ2-1
D: -
CDR3: CASSQVADRYNEQFF
DNA: TGTGCCAGCAGCCAAGTCGCGGACCGATACAATGAGCAGTTCTTC

V: TRBV7-6
size: -
J: TRBJ2-3
D: TRBD2
CDR3: CASSEETSGGINTDTQYF
DNA: TGTGCCAGCAGCGAGGAGACTAGCGGGGGGATCAACACAGATACGCAGTATTTT

V: TRBV4-2
size: -
J: TRBJ1-1
D: -
CDR3: CASSQVINQEAFF
DNA: TGTGCCAGCAGCCAAGTAATCAACCAAGAAGCTTTCTTT

V: TRBV9
size: -
J: TRBJ1-3
D: -
CDR3: CASSERGNSGNTIYF
DNA: TGTGCCAGCAGCGAAAGGGGCAACTCTGGAAACACCATATATTTT

V: TRBV25-1
size: -
J: TRBJ1-4
D: -
CDR3: CASSEGTLWAGSQKLFF
DNA: TGTGCCAGCAGTGAAGGGACCCTGTGGGCAGGGAGTCAAAAACTGTTTTTT

V: TRBV27
size: -
J: TRBJ2-1
D: TRBD2
CDR3: CASSLFPRDYSYNEQFF
DNA: TGTGCCAGCAGTTTATTTCCCCGGGACTACTCCTACAATGAGCAGTTCTTC

V: TRBV5-4
size: -
J: TRBJ2-2
D: -
CDR3: CASSLRGFGELFF
DNA: TGTGCCAGCAGCTTGAGAGGGTTCGGGGAGCTGTTTTTT

V: TRBV18
size: -
J: TRBJ1-1
D: TRBD1
CDR3: CASSPGFTGVQVRAFF
DNA: TGTGCCAGCTCACCCGGCTTTACAGGGGTCCAGGTTCGGGCTTTCTTT

V: TRBV30
size: -
J: TRBJ2-2
D: -
CDR3: CAWSVSGIEELFF
DNA: TGTGCCTGGAGTGTATCAGGGATTGAGGAGCTGTTTTTT

V: TRBV11-2
size: -
J: TRBJ2-7
D: -
CDR3: CASSFPGAQYEQYF
DNA: TGTGCCAGCAGCTTCCCGGGGGCCCAATACGAGCAGTACTTC

V: TRBV9
size: -
J: TRBJ2-5
D: -
CDR3: CASSPLRGTPKETQYF
DNA: TGTGCCAGCAGCCCCTTAAGGGGTACTCCTAAAGAGACCCAGTACTTC

V: TRBV2
size: once
J: TRBJ2-3
D: TRBD2
CDR3: CASRIAGNTDTQYF
DNA: TGTGCCAGCAGGATAGCGGGGAACACAGATACGCAGTATTTT

V: TRBV6-1
size: -
J: TRBJ2-7
D: -
CDR3: CASRGEIGGKYEQYF
DNA: TGTGCCAGCAGAGGGGAGATTGGGGGGAAGTACGAGCAGTACTTC

V: TRBV28
size: -
J: TRBJ2-3
D: -
CDR3: CASTQRRGPPTDTQYF
DNA: TGTGCCAGCACCCAGAGGAGGGGGCCCCCCACAGATACGCAGTATTTT

V: TRBV7-6
size: -
J: TRBJ2-7
D: -
CDR3: CASSSFRDAYEQYF
DNA: TGTGCCAGCAGCTCCTTCCGGGACGCCTACGAGCAGTACTTC

V: TRBV6-1
size: few
J: TRBJ2-3
D: TRBD2
CDR3: CASSEGLAGADTQYF
DNA: TGTGCCAGCAGTGAGGGACTAGCGGGGGCAGATACGCAGTATTTT

V: TRBV11-1
size: -
J: TRBJ2-7
D: TRBD1
CDR3: CASSLGTGGAYEQYF
DNA: TGTGCCAGCAGTTTAGGGACAGGGGGCGCCTACGAGCAGTACTTC

V: TRBV14
size: -
J: TRBJ2-2
D: TRBD2
CDR3: CASSLSAFVGLAGLATGELFF
DNA: TGTGCCAGCAGCCTCTCTGCTTTTGTCGGACTAGCAGGGTTGGCCACCGGGGAGCTGTTTTTT

V: TRBV19
size: -
J: TRBJ1-1
D: -
CDR3: CASSIGWGGGTEAFF
DNA: TGTGCCAGTAGTATAGGGTGGGGGGGAGGCACTGAAGCTTTCTTT

V: TRBV25-1
size: -
J: TRBJ1-2
D: -
CDR3: CASDGGANYGYTF
DNA: TGTGCCAGCGACGGCGGGGCGAACTATGGCTACACCTTC

V: TRBV7-9
size: few
J: TRBJ2-7
D: -
CDR3: CASSPRSYDYEQYF
DNA: TGTGCCAGCAGCCCGCGAAGCTATGACTACGAGCAGTACTTC

V: TRBV7-2
size: -
J: TRBJ2-7
D: -
CDR3: CASSFGYSGNEQYF
DNA: TGTGCCAGCAGCTTCGGCTACTCAGGGAACGAGCAGTACTTC

V: TRBV5-4
size: -
J: TRBJ2-7
D: TRBD2
CDR3: CASSLGTSEYEQYF
DNA: TGTGCCAGCAGCTTGGGGACTAGCGAGTACGAGCAGTACTTC

V: TRBV7-9
size: -
J: TRBJ2-7
D: -
CDR3: CASSPGYEQYF
DNA: TGTGCCAGCAGCCCGGGCTACGAGCAGTACTTC

V: TRBV27
size: -
J: TRBJ2-3
D: -
CDR3: CASTYRGGRGTDTQYF
DNA: TGTGCCAGCACCTATAGAGGGGGGCGGGGCACAGATACGCAGTATTTT

V: TRBV7-9
size: -
J: TRBJ1-5
D: -
CDR3: CASSLLEDQPQHF
DNA: TGTGCCAGCAGCTTACTTGAGGATCAGCCCCAGCATTTT

V: TRBV5-1
size: once
J: TRBJ2-1
D: -
CDR3: CASSLRAARYNEQFF
DNA: TGCGCCAGCAGCTTGCGGGCGGCGCGGTACAATGAGCAGTTCTTC

V: TRBV27
size: -
J: TRBJ2-1
D: TRBD2
CDR3: CASSLQPGLADEQFF
DNA: TGTGCCAGCAGTCTCCAGCCCGGACTAGCGGATGAGCAGTTCTTC

V: TRBV28
size: -
J: TRBJ1-6
D: -
CDR3: CASSLRTANSPLHF
DNA: TGTGCCAGCAGTTTAAGGACAGCTAATTCACCCCTCCACTTT

V: TRBV28
size: -
J: TRBJ2-3
D: TRBD1
CDR3: CASSSGQGRGGRDTQYF
DNA: TGTGCCAGCAGTTCCGGACAGGGTAGGGGAGGTCGGGATACGCAGTATTTT

V: TRBV4-2
size: -
J: TRBJ1-1
D: -
CDR3: CASSQSVANTEAFF
DNA: TGTGCCAGCAGCCAATCAGTTGCGAACACTGAAGCTTTCTTT

V: TRBV4-2
size: once
J: TRBJ1-2
D: -
CDR3: CASSQGDGYTF
DNA: TGTGCCAGCAGCCAGGGGGATGGCTACACCTTC

V: TRBV9
size: -
J: TRBJ2-1
D: -
CDR3: CASSRSGSLGSNEQFF
DNA: TGTGCCAGCAGCCGAAGTGGGTCCTTGGGTTCGAATGAGCAGTTCTTC

V: TRBV19
size: -
J: TRBJ2-3
D: -
CDR3: CASSIDRGTDTQYF
DNA: TGTGCCAGTAGTATAGATCGGGGCACAGATACGCAGTATTTT

V: TRBV5-1
size: once
J: TRBJ1-1
D: -
CDR3: CASSGIDLQGKAFF
DNA: TGCGCCAGCAGCGGGATTGATCTACAGGGTAAGGCTTTCTTT

V: TRBV6-1
size: -
J: TRBJ1-1
D: -
CDR3: CASIWEPEAFF
DNA: TGTGCCAGCATCTGGGAACCTGAAGCTTTCTTT

V: TRBV28
size: -
J: TRBJ2-4
D: -
CDR3: CASEKMATLAKNIQYF
DNA: TGTGCCAGCGAGAAGATGGCCACGCTAGCCAAAAACATTCAGTACTTC